This record looks at one TCR beta chain sequence and its context. Its antigen is still unknown. The V gene lost 4 bases and the J gene lost 2 bases, with 4 bases spanning the gap. Germline CDR1 reads SGHDT; CDR2 reads YYEEEE. CDR3 length: 12 amino acids. Brentuximab vedotin exposure varied among the patients, all of whom had relapsed after autologous stem cell transplantation. Isolation of CD4+ T cells from thawed PBMCs was performed by magnetic negative selection. The data originate from a study of PD-1 blockade in classical Hodgkin lymphoma. Study results and caveats: TCR diversity in CD4+, not CD8+, cells rose significantly by C4D1. Reports described newly diagnosed patients as having lower baseline TCR diversity than healthy donors. Why the repertoires differ is still unclear, perhaps disease activity or prior therapy. Baseline diversity was lower in partial responders and progressors than complete responders.

Profiled with immunoSEQ multiplex PCR; TCRdb holds only in-frame clones, not every one. The table lists about 31,000 clones, 65% to 90% of them singletons. This TCR was recovered from a human donor with classical Hodgkin lymphoma. The chain is built from TRBV5-6 and TRBJ1-5, with unresolved D. The sequences come from CD4+ T cells from blood, collected at baseline. CDR3 DNA sequence: TGTGCCAGCAGCGACGGCAATCAGCCCCAGCATTTT. Amino acids: CASSDGNQPQHF.